The TCR beta chain described here comes from a study of blood T cells in healthy people across ages. The authors ran a second PCR of about 6 to 12 cycles using a sample-barcoded 5' primer and a J-beta primer mix. One entry per CDR3 protein, called by TCRdb with MiXCR from the 5' RACE reads. The sample records approximately 810,000 distinct CDR3 sequences, under 35% being singletons. Isolating PBMCs gave at least 7 million of these cells per sample. The CDR3 spans 16 residues. Per the germline V gene, CDR1 is MNHEY and CDR2 is SVGEGT. Note on this clonotype: Being one base from a much bigger clone, this may be a read error.

V usage is TRBV6-2 or TRBV6-3 and J usage is TRBJ2-6; the D call may be TRBD1 or TRBD2 (5 bases each). The clonotype comes from a woman aged 80 or over in good health. Source material: blood. The CDR3 DNA is TGTGCCAGCAGTCACGGACCGCGGACTGGGGCCAACGCCCTGACTTTC. Residues: CASSHGPRTGANALTF.